The 30 T cell receptor beta chains listed next were all sequenced from one sample in a study of response to subunit inactivated influenza vaccine. TCRdb recomputed calls from the RT-PCR reads with MiXCR, one row per CDR3 protein. Here the sample spans about 780,000 distinct CDR3 sequences, approximately 18% being singletons. The source was PBMCs from blood, collected 5 to 6 days after vaccination. The receptors stem from a man over 45 who received an inactivated influenza vaccine.

The sample holds a few counts of this clonotype. The chain links TRBV7-9 to TRBJ1-6, with D maybe TRBD1 (5 bases). The germline V gene has CDR1 SEHNR and CDR2 FQNEAQ (reference sequence). V shed 1 base and J shed 8 bases, with 12 bases lying between them. This CDR3 region has 15 residues. As DNA, the CDR3 is TGTGCCAGCAGCTTAGATGACAGTTGGGATTCACCCCTCCACTTT. It translates to CASSLDDSWDSPLHF.

This clonotype has more than one count but fewer than ten. This chain links TRBV5-6 with TRBJ1-4; TRBD1 matches 9 bases. Germline V gene lookup returns CDR1 SGHDT and CDR2 YYEEEE. The CDR3 is made up of 15 amino acids. Trimming at V came to 4 bases and at J to 7 bases, leaving 8 bases not matched to a gene. In nucleotides, the CDR3 is TGTGCCAGCAGCCTCAAGACAGGGGGTTTTGAAAAACTGTTTTTT. Its translation is CASSLKTGGFEKLFF.

The chain links TRBV3-1 to TRBJ2-7; D perhaps matches TRBD1 (6 bases). The CDR3 totals 14 residues. The ends were cut back, 2 bases at V and 3 bases at J, with 11 bases in the middle. CDR1 is LGHDT, CDR2 YNNKEL, per germline (reference sequence). As DNA, the CDR3 is TGTGCCAGCAGCCAACAGGGGCTACTCTACGAGCAGTACTTC. It translates to CASSQQGLLYEQYF.

This clonotype was found a few times. The V call is TRBV5-1, the J call TRBJ1-2; possibly TRBD1 for D (5 bases). The germline V gene has CDR1 SGHRS and CDR2 YFSETQ. Deletions cut 4 bases from V and 7 bases from J, with 14 bases between. This CDR3 has 13 residues. The CDR3 DNA reads TGCGCCAGCAGCCATGTCCGGACAACTGGCTACACCTTC. Translation: CASSHVRTTGYTF.

This clonotype has a single count. One end of the junction does not line up with germline, which may come from a read error. J is TRBJ1-4 and V is TRBV6-1; no clear D. This CDR3 is built from 13 residues. Germline CDR1 and CDR2: MNHNS and SASEGT. The CDR3 reads CASSRVGNEKLLF. The CDR3 nucleotides read TGTGCCAGCAGTAGAGTAGGGAATGAAAAACTGCTTTTT.

CDR3 sequence: CASSLGGSGPQHF. In DNA form, the CDR3 reads TGTGCCAGCAGCTTAGGGGGTTCAGGGCCCCAGCATTTT. The chain joins TRBV7-6 to TRBJ1-5, with no clear D. V dropped 1 base and J dropped 9 bases, with 10 bases sitting between them. CDR3 length: 13 amino acids. Per the germline V gene, CDR1 is SGHVS and CDR2 is FNYEAQ.

This chain uses TRBV28 with TRBJ1-1; 7 bases agree with TRBD1. The CDR3 extends over 18 amino acids. Trimming removed 6 bases from V and 0 bases from J; junction bases left unmatched: 16. Germline-derived CDR1 and CDR2 are MDHEN and SYDVKM. The CDR3 here is CASSSQGGDENLNTEAFF. CDR3 coding DNA: TGTGCCAGCAGCTCTCAGGGGGGGGATGAAAACCTGAACACTGAAGCTTTCTTT.

The CDR3 here is CATSREADRDQPQHF. DNA of the CDR3: TGTGCCACCAGCAGAGAAGCGGACCGGGATCAGCCCCAGCATTTT. V and J are TRBV15 and TRBJ1-5; no clear D. Trimming removed 0 bases from V and 5 bases from J, with 11 bases in between. This CDR3 contains 15 residues. The germline V gene has CDR1 LNHNV and CDR2 YYDKDF (reference sequence).

As to this clonotype: Germline is not matched at one junction end, which may reflect a read error. J is TRBJ1-2 and V is TRBV20-1, with 7 bases aligning to TRBD1. This CDR3 contains 14 residues. Germline CDR1 reads DFQATT; CDR2 reads SNEGSKA (reference sequence). In nucleotides, the CDR3 is TGCAGTGCTAGGCCGGGACAGCCGAACTTTGGCTACACCTTC. It translates to CSARPGQPNFGYTF.

This chain joins TRBV10-3 and TRBJ1-3; D is uncertain. Germline CDR1 is ENHRY and CDR2 is SYGVKD. The CDR3 sequence is 15 residues long. Trimming took off 4 bases at V and 4 bases at J, with 14 bases between the two ends. Here the CDR3 reads CAISVGGASGNTIYF. The CDR3 DNA reads as TGTGCCATCAGTGTCGGTGGCGCGTCCGGAAACACCATATATTTT.

CDR3 in DNA: TGTGCCAGCAGCCAAGTCACGGCGGGGGGCACAGATACGCAGTATTTT. Translating gives CASSQVTAGGTDTQYF. The chain uses TRBV3-1 and TRBJ2-3, with 7 nucleotides matching TRBD2. The germline CDR1 and CDR2 sequences are LGHDT and YNNKEL (reference sequence). The CDR3 covers 16 residues. Losses at the gene ends were 1 base for V and 1 base for J; bases not matched to a gene: 5.

The CDR3 protein is CASSYGYTRVTQYF. The CDR3 DNA follows: TGTGCCAGCAGTTACGGGTACACAAGAGTGACCCAGTACTTC. V and J are TRBV6-2 or TRBV6-3 and TRBJ2-5; D call uncertain. Germline values: CDR1 MNHEY, CDR2 SVGEGT. The CDR3 extends over 14 amino acids. V was trimmed by 2 bases and J by 7 bases, leaving 14 bases between them.

The rearrangement joins TRBV18 to TRBJ1-2, with D unresolved. Germline V gives CDR1 KGHSH, CDR2 LQKENI. This CDR3 has 13 residues. V lost 0 bases, J lost 4 bases, and 6 bases lay in between. The CDR3 sequence: CASSPPQSYGYTF. CDR3 DNA sequence: TGTGCCAGCTCACCACCGCAGAGCTATGGCTACACCTTC.

The rearrangement joins TRBV6-2 or TRBV6-3 to TRBJ2-1, with 8 bases aligning to TRBD2. Trimming cost V 5 bases and J 7 bases; bases outside gene matches: 7. Germline CDR1 reads MNHEY; CDR2 reads SVGEGT. The CDR3 contains 14 residues. DNA of the CDR3: TGTGCCAGCAGTATTCCGGGGGGGCGGAATGAGCAGTTCTTC. This gives the protein CASSIPGGRNEQFF.

This clonotype was picked up a small number of times. The V and J genes are TRBV9 and TRBJ2-7; 9 bases align to TRBD1. Germline trimming cut 3 bases from V and 3 bases from J; bases unmatched to any gene: 10. Germline V CDR1 and CDR2: SGDLS, YYNGEE. The CDR3 runs to 16 residues. The CDR3 reads CASSGRQGGIGYEQYF. The CDR3 DNA sequence: TGTGCCAGCAGCGGACGACAGGGGGGTATTGGCTACGAGCAGTACTTC. Supplemented by reference TRBV9 and TRBJ2-7, the full variable domain reads DSGVTQTPKHLITATGQRVTLRCSPRSGDLSVYWYQQSLDQGLQFLIQYYNGEERAKGNILERFSAQQFPDLHSELNLSSLELGDSALYFCASSGRQGGIGYEQYFGPGTRLTVT.

This clonotype has a handful of counts. The V gene is TRBV20-1, the J gene TRBJ2-1; maybe TRBD2 (5 bases). The germline CDR1 and CDR2 sequences are DFQATT and SNEGSKA (reference sequence). With 3 bases removed from V and 5 bases from J, the gap between germline ends came to 20 bases. The CDR3 has 16 residues. CDR3 in DNA: TGCAGTGCTAGGCCCCTTAGAGGGAGTTACAACAATGAGCAGTTCTTC. Protein sequence: CSARPLRGSYNNEQFF.

This clonotype was counted between two and nine times. The V call is TRBV6-4, the J call TRBJ2-1; possible D gene TRBD2, 5 bases. The CDR3 length is 14 residues. Trimming cost V 0 bases and J 7 bases, with 10 bases left between them. Germline CDR1 and CDR2: MRHNA and SNTAGT. DNA of the CDR3: TGTGCCAGCAGTGACTCCATATCGGGGAATGAGCAGTTCTTC. It yields the protein CASSDSISGNEQFF.

The rearrangement joins TRBV6-1 to TRBJ1-1; 10 bases agree with TRBD1. Germline trimming cut 6 bases from V and 4 bases from J; bases unmatched to any gene: 5. This CDR3 is 14 amino acids long. The germline V gene has CDR1 MNHNS and CDR2 SASEGT. CDR3 DNA sequence: TGTGCCAGCAGACGGGACAGGGGAGTCACTGAAGCTTTCTTT. Its translation is CASRRDRGVTEAFF.

This clonotype came up a few times. The chain's CDR3 is CASTFLREDAYEQYF. CDR3 coding DNA: TGTGCCAGCACCTTTTTGCGGGAGGACGCCTACGAGCAGTACTTC. This chain uses TRBV7-2 with TRBJ2-7, with 8 bases fitting TRBD2. Germline-derived CDR1 and CDR2 are SGHTA and FQGNSA. The CDR3 has 15 residues. V dropped 7 bases and J dropped 2; count of bases not matched to a gene: 10.

This clonotype has just a few counts. The CDR3 loop reads CASSPIRDTFYEQYF. DNA of the CDR3: TGTGCCAGCAGTCCAATCCGGGACACCTTTTACGAGCAGTACTTC. V is TRBV7-2 and J is TRBJ2-7, with D possibly being TRBD1 (6 bases). V shed 6 bases and J shed 4 bases, with 19 bases lying between them. Germline assignment: CDR1 SGHTA and CDR2 FQGNSA. CDR3 size: 15 residues. Full variable domain (remainder filled in from reference TRBV7-2 and TRBJ2-7): GAGVSQSPSNKVTEKGKDVELRCDPISGHTALYWYRQSLGQGLEFLIYFQGNSAPDKSGLPSDRFSAERTGGSVSTLTIQRTQQEDSAVYLCASSPIRDTFYEQYFGPGTRLTVT.

The sample holds a few counts of this clonotype. The chain couples TRBV20-1 to TRBJ2-5; TRBD2 aligns across 8 bases. Germline V gives CDR1 DFQATT, CDR2 SNEGSKA (reference sequence). Trimming took 0 bases from V and 5 from J; bases not matched to a gene: 8. The CDR3 has 15 residues. The CDR3 here is CSARDIAGYAETQYF. CDR3 bases: TGCAGTGCTAGAGATATAGCGGGGTATGCGGAGACCCAGTACTTC.

V and J are TRBV7-8 and TRBJ2-7; D is perhaps TRBD1 (6 bases). Germline V gives CDR1 SGHVS, CDR2 FQNEAQ. This CDR3 has 14 amino acids. The ends were cut back, 6 bases at V and 1 base at J, with 13 bases in the middle. The CDR3 nucleotides read TGTGCCAGCAGGGATCGTCAGGGGTCCTACGAGCAGTACTTC. Translation: CASRDRQGSYEQYF. The full variable domain, rest sourced from reference TRBV7-8 and TRBJ2-7, is GAGVSQSPRYKVAKRGQDVALRCDPISGHVSLFWYQQALGQGPEFLTYFQNEAQLDKSGLPSDRFFAERPEGSVSTLKIQRTQQEDSAVYLCASRDRQGSYEQYFGPGTRLTVT.

In this sample, this clonotype turned up a few times. The chain has TRBV29-1 and TRBJ2-1; D is unresolved. Germline V gives CDR1 SQVTM, CDR2 ANQGSEA. The CDR3 has 13 amino acids. Trimming took 4 bases from V and 6 from J, leaving 13 bases between them. CDR3 region: CSVVMQNSNEQFF. The CDR3 DNA is TGCAGCGTTGTAATGCAAAACTCCAATGAGCAGTTCTTC.

This clonotype has a handful of counts. The genes are TRBV4-3 and TRBJ2-1, with 11 bases matching TRBD2. The CDR3 length is 15 residues. V shed 4 bases, J shed 4 bases, and the junction held 3 bases outside the gene matches. Germline CDR1 LGHNA, CDR2 YSLEER. This chain's CDR3 is CASSPSGGWYNEQFF. The CDR3 nucleotides read TGCGCCAGCAGCCCTAGCGGGGGGTGGTACAATGAGCAGTTCTTC.

The chain links TRBV4-1 to TRBJ2-5; no reliable D call. The CDR3 totals 15 residues. V lost 0 bases and J lost 5, with 13 bases in between. Germline lookup yields CDR1 MGHRA and CDR2 YSYEKL. The CDR3 is CASSQDSLPRETQYF. CDR3 in DNA: TGCGCCAGCAGCCAAGATAGTCTCCCCCGGGAGACCCAGTACTTC.

The chain is built from TRBV5-8 and TRBJ1-4; D perhaps matches TRBD1 (6 bases). The germline V gene encodes CDR1 SGHTS and CDR2 YDEGEE. The CDR3 loop spans 17 amino acids. V was pared by 3 bases and J by 1 base, with 16 bases between. This CDR3 is CASSYGSGGVTNEKLFF. Written as DNA, the CDR3 is TGTGCCAGCAGCTACGGATCGGGGGGCGTAACTAATGAAAAACTGTTTTTT. Filled out from reference TRBV5-8 and TRBJ1-4, the complete variable domain reads EAGVTQSPTHLIKTRGQQATLRCSPISGHTSVYWYQQALGLGLQFLLWYDEGEERNRGNFPPRFSGRQFPNYSSELNVNALELEDSALYLCASSYGSGGVTNEKLFFGSGTQLSVL.

This clonotype was found a few times. The chain links TRBV6-1 to TRBJ2-5; D ambiguous. Germline lookup yields CDR1 MNHNS and CDR2 SASEGT. Trimming shortened V by 2 bases and J by 4 bases, and 20 bases separated the two germline ends. There are 17 residues in the CDR3. For the CDR3, the DNA is TGTGCCAGCAGTGAACCACGGTTGGGTATTGGACGAGAGACCCAGTACTTC. It translates to CASSEPRLGIGRETQYF.

This clonotype was counted between two and nine times. One end of the junction does not line up with germline, which may come from a read error. The chain links TRBV6-1 to TRBJ2-2; no definite D call. The CDR3 is 15 residues long. Germline CDR1 MNHNS, CDR2 SASEGT. As DNA, the CDR3 is TGTTCCAGCAGTCCGCCGCAGCGGAACACCGGGGAGCTGTTTTTT. Amino acids: CSSSPPQRNTGELFF.

This clonotype was found a few times. The chain recombines TRBV12-3 or TRBV12-4 with TRBJ2-1; no definite D call. With 6 bases removed from V and 9 bases from J, the gap between germline ends came to 12 bases. This CDR3 comprises 12 residues. The CDR3 bases are TGTGCCAGCAGCTCAGATAACAGTGAGCAGTTCTTC. Translated: CASSSDNSEQFF.

In this sample, this clonotype turned up a few times. The J gene is TRBJ2-7, the V gene TRBV28; 9 bases map to TRBD2. Germline loops: CDR1 MDHEN, CDR2 SYDVKM. CDR3 length equals 15 residues. V was clipped by 3 bases and J by 2 bases; unmatched bases: 5. CDR3 DNA sequence: TGTGCCAGCAGTTTTAGGGGACTAGCAGCCTACGAGCAGTACTTC. Its protein is CASSFRGLAAYEQYF.